Given below is one T cell receptor beta chain in context. Its specificity is not known. A J-beta primer mix and a sample-barcoded 5' primer were used in a second PCR of about 6 to 12 cycles. One entry per CDR3 protein, called by TCRdb with MiXCR from the 5' RACE reads. The table shows about 1.1 million distinct CDR3 sequences, with roughly two fifths occurring only once. This CDR3 is built from 11 residues. In germline, CDR1 is SEHNR, CDR2 FQNEAQ (reference sequence). Trimming removed 4 bases at V and 8 bases at J, with 8 bases between. This record comes from a study of blood T cells in healthy people across ages. Broader study findings: Higher diversity, along with more naive CD4+ cells, distinguished long-lived donors from aged donors.

This chain links TRBV7-9 with TRBJ1-2, with D maybe TRBD1 (5 bases). This sequence was found in a man younger than 30 in good health. Sequenced material: blood. In DNA form, the CDR3 reads TGTGCCAGCAGCTCAGGGAACGGCTACACCTTC. It yields the protein CASSSGNGYTF. Combining the CDR3 with reference TRBV7-9 and TRBJ1-2 gives the whole variable domain DTGVSQNPRHKITKRGQNVTFRCDPISEHNRLYWYRQTLGQGPEFLTYFQNEAQLEKSRLLSDRFSAERPKGSFSTLEIQRTEQGDSAMYLCASSSGNGYTFGSGTRLTVV.